This note documents a single TCR beta chain sequence. Its cognate antigen is unknown. This sample stems from a study of cytomegalovirus exposure and HLA in healthy donors. Study overall: There were some 120 million unique TCR beta sequences, drawn from approximately 180 million T cells, in an earlier analysis. General observations from the study: Both high specificity and high sensitivity reportedly marked the classifier's diagnosis of cytomegalovirus status.

The PCR employed 60 Vbeta primers together with 13 Jbeta primers. Data came from immunoSEQ multiplex PCR; TCRdb stores just in-frame clones and leaves some out. The table has roughly 180,000 clones, almost 80% seen once. V was clipped by 0 bases and J by 0 bases; unmatched bases: 6. Germline CDR1 is SGDLS and CDR2 is YYNGEE. The CDR3 loop spans 18 amino acids. The rearrangement links TRBV9 to TRBJ2-5, with TRBD2 identical over 12 bases. The receptor was derived from a man in his fifties or sixties in good health and CMV-seropositive. Sequenced material: PBMCs. As DNA, the CDR3 is TGTGCCAGCAGCGTAGGGACTAGCGGGATACCGTACCAAGAGACCCAGTACTTC. It encodes CASSVGTSGIPYQETQYF.